These 10 T cell receptor beta chains were all obtained from the same sample, sequenced in a study of T cell repertoires in cytomegalovirus infection. From the reads, TCRdb called clonotypes with MiXCR, one entry per CDR3 protein. The top ten clones hold 13% of a sample with some 920,000 distinct CDR3 sequences, roughly 30% of them seen once. These receptors have no identified antigens. Sample: cultured CD8+ T cells from PBMCs, taken from culture after CMV antigen stimulation. These receptors were collected from a human donor in good health (CMV status not recorded). Some clones in this sample may be carry-over from other donors' samples.

The chain joins TRBV12-3 or TRBV12-4 to TRBJ2-3, with D possibly being TRBD2 (6 bases). V was trimmed by 4 bases and J by 4 bases, leaving 21 bases between them. The CDR3 consists of 17 residues. CDR3 sequence: CASSSSRSVPGADTQYF. In nucleotides, the CDR3 is TGTGCCAGCAGTTCATCACGGAGCGTCCCGGGAGCAGATACGCAGTATTTT.

The rearrangement links TRBV27 to TRBJ1-2; D remains unclear. The CDR3 runs 13 residues. In germline, CDR1 is MNHEY, CDR2 SMNVEV (reference sequence). Trimming took off 7 bases at V and 2 bases at J, with 11 bases between the two ends. The CDR3 protein is CASMRVGNYGYTF. The CDR3 coding sequence is TGTGCCAGCATGAGGGTTGGCAACTATGGCTACACCTTC.

The chain uses TRBV10-3 and TRBJ1-1; D is possibly TRBD1 (5 bases). Germline V gene data show CDR1 as ENHRY and CDR2 as SYGVKD. The CDR3 sequence is 13 residues long. V was pared by 8 bases and J by 7 bases, with 17 bases between. CDR3 in amino acids: CAIGAGHRGEAFF. The CDR3, as DNA: TGTGCCATCGGGGCAGGGCATCGTGGTGAAGCTTTCTTT.

The CDR3 nucleotides read TGTGCCACCAGATCAGGGGGCGCGAACAATGAGCAGTTCTTC. Amino acids: CATRSGGANNEQFF. The gene calls are TRBV24-1 and TRBJ2-1; 8 bases are shared with TRBD1. The CDR3 contains 14 residues. The germline gives CDR1 KGHDR, CDR2 SFDVKD. The ends lost 7 bases at V and 5 bases at J; junction bases unmatched: 6.

This clonotype was seen more than once but under ten times. The CDR3 spells CASSQNTGLNTEAFF. The CDR3 bases are TGCGCCAGCAGCCAAAACACAGGACTGAACACTGAAGCTTTCTTT. The V gene is TRBV4-1, the J gene TRBJ1-1, with D possibly being TRBD1 (5 bases). Germline loops: CDR1 MGHRA, CDR2 YSYEKL. The germline V and J ends were trimmed by 2 bases and 0 bases, with 10 bases remaining between them. This CDR3 is 15 amino acids long.

V usage is TRBV7-6 and J usage is TRBJ2-1, with D perhaps matching TRBD2 (7 bases). This CDR3 region has 15 residues. The V end was cut by 1 base, the J end by 5 bases, with 12 bases between. Germline values: CDR1 SGHVS, CDR2 FNYEAQ. The DNA for the CDR3 is TGTGCCAGCAGCTTAGAGGGGGGGGATAACAATGAGCAGTTCTTC. Amino acid sequence: CASSLEGGDNNEQFF. The complete variable domain, with remaining parts taken from reference TRBV7-6 and TRBJ2-1, reads GAGVSQSPRYKVTKRGQDVALRCDPISGHVSLYWYRQALGQGPEFLTYFNYEAQQDKSGLPNDRFSAERPEGSISTLTIQRTEQRDSAMYRCASSLEGGDNNEQFFGPGTRLTVL.

This clonotype was found many times. The chain employs TRBV7-2 and TRBJ1-6, with 7 bases aligning to TRBD1. This CDR3 has 16 residues. CDR1 SGHTA and CDR2 FQGNSA come from the germline V gene. With 4 bases clipped from V and 2 bases from J, the junction kept 5 bases outside the gene matches. The CDR3 here is CASSSTGVAYNSPLHF. The CDR3 DNA reads TGTGCCAGCAGCTCTACAGGGGTAGCCTATAATTCACCCCTCCACTTT.

The chain recombines TRBV7-9 with TRBJ2-7; D ambiguous. This CDR3 has 12 amino acids. Between the trimmed V and J ends, which lost 4 bases and 0 bases, there was a span of 4 bases. The germline CDR1 and CDR2 sequences are SEHNR and FQNEAQ (reference sequence). The CDR3 DNA is TGTGCCAGCAGCTCAAACTCCTACGAGCAGTACGTC. Encoded protein: CASSSNSYEQYV.

The rearrangement links TRBV3-1 to TRBJ2-5, with 8 bases that match TRBD2. From germline, CDR1 is LGHDT and CDR2 YNNKEL (reference sequence). The CDR3 has 16 residues. Germline trimming cut 4 bases from V and 0 bases from J; bases unmatched to any gene: 7. The CDR3 bases are TGTGCCAGCAGCCGAAAAGGCGGGAGGTACCAAGAGACCCAGTACTTC. It translates to CASSRKGGRYQETQYF.

The genes are TRBV27 and TRBJ1-1; D gene unclear. The CDR3 is 12 amino acids. From germline, CDR1 is MNHEY and CDR2 SMNVEV (reference sequence). V dropped 7 bases and J dropped 3 bases, with 9 bases sitting between them. CDR3 nucleotide sequence: TGTGCCAGCAAGATGGCAGACACTGAAGCTTTCTTT. This codes for CASKMADTEAFF.